These 25 T cell receptor beta chains were all obtained from the same sample, sequenced in a study of T cell changes during pregnancy in multiple sclerosis. Profiling relied on immunoSEQ multiplex PCR, and the TCRdb table lists in-frame clones only, not all of them. The data contain roughly 77,000 clones, roughly 92% of them singletons. This specimen was peripheral blood, taken in the second trimester of pregnancy. The source is a female donor with multiple sclerosis, enrolled in a pregnancy study.

The chain is built from TRBV30 and TRBJ2-7, with 7 bases matching TRBD2. V dropped 1 base and J dropped 3; count of bases not matched to a gene: 3. This CDR3 has 13 residues. Germline V gives CDR1 GTSNPN, CDR2 SVGIG (reference sequence). The DNA for the CDR3 is TGTGCCTGGAGTGGGGGGGGAAGCTACGAGCAGTACTTC. Translation gives CAWSGGGSYEQYF.

Comment on this clone: A read error may account for a junction end that differs from germline. This sequence joins TRBV5-1 and TRBJ2-1; 8 bases line up with TRBD2. The V gene's germline CDR1 is SGHRS and CDR2 YFSETQ. This CDR3 spans 15 amino acids. CDR3 bases: TGCGCCAGCACCTTGGACGGGAGGGCCTACAATGAGCAGTTCTTC. Translating gives CASTLDGRAYNEQFF. Complete variable domain (other parts from reference TRBV5-1 and TRBJ2-1): KAGVTQTPRYLIKTRGQQVTLSCSPISGHRSVSWYQQTPGQGLQFLFEYFSETQRNKGNFPGRFSGRQFSNSRSEMNVSTLELGDSALYLCASTLDGRAYNEQFFGPGTRLTVL.

The V and J genes are TRBV19 and TRBJ1-2; 7 bases map to TRBD1. With 1 base clipped from V and 8 bases from J, the junction kept 13 bases outside the gene matches. CDR1 is LNHDA and CDR2 is SQIVND in the germline V gene (reference sequence). The CDR3 spans 16 residues. DNA for the CDR3: TGTGCCAGTAGTATAGGTTGGGGGACAGAGTTAAACGGCTACACCTTC. Protein product: CASSIGWGTELNGYTF.

The CDR3, as DNA: TGTGCCAGCAGCCACAGCGGGGGCGGGGATACGCAGTATTTT. Translation gives CASSHSGGGDTQYF. The rearrangement joins TRBV7-9 to TRBJ2-3; 8 bases are a match to TRBD2. V lost 5 bases and J lost 6; bases outside the gene matches: 7. CDR1 is SEHNR and CDR2 is FQNEAQ in the germline V gene (reference sequence). The length of the CDR3 is 14 residues.

The rearrangement joins TRBV5-1 to TRBJ1-1; D is uncertain. Deletions cut 4 bases from V and 1 base from J, with 11 bases between. Germline V gene lookup returns CDR1 SGHRS and CDR2 YFSETQ. This CDR3 spans 14 amino acids. CDR3 in amino acids: CASSGWSGNTEAFF. CDR3 nucleotides: TGCGCCAGCAGCGGATGGTCGGGGAACACTGAAGCTTTCTTT. The variable domain in full, with the rest retrieved from reference TRBV5-1 and TRBJ1-1, is KAGVTQTPRYLIKTRGQQVTLSCSPISGHRSVSWYQQTPGQGLQFLFEYFSETQRNKGNFPGRFSGRQFSNSRSEMNVSTLELGDSALYLCASSGWSGNTEAFFGQGTRLTVV.

This rearrangement joins TRBV27 to TRBJ2-1, with D possibly TRBD1 on 5 matching bases. The CDR3 spans 17 residues. Germline loops: CDR1 MNHEY, CDR2 SMNVEV (reference sequence). V shed 1 base and J shed 5 bases, with 18 bases lying between them. The CDR3 is CASSLYLGKVGHNEQFF. In nucleotides, the CDR3 is TGTGCCAGCAGTTTATATTTAGGAAAAGTGGGGCACAATGAGCAGTTCTTC.

The chain carries TRBV7-2 and TRBJ1-2; no clear D gene. This CDR3 comprises 11 residues. Germline V gene sequence: CDR1 SGHTA, CDR2 FQGNSA. Trimming shortened V by 1 base and J by 9 bases, and 6 bases separated the two germline ends. The CDR3 sequence: CASSLGASYTF. The CDR3 DNA sequence: TGTGCCAGCAGCTTAGGGGCCAGCTACACCTTC.

The count of this clone is one. The chain is built from TRBV6-6 and TRBJ2-5; 8 bases are shared with TRBD2. J gave up 4 bases and V 9 bases, and 10 bases lay outside the gene matches. Germline V gene data show CDR1 as MNHNY and CDR2 as SVGAGI (reference sequence). This CDR3 contains 14 residues. Here the CDR3 reads CASNPGAGGETQYF. The CDR3 bases are TGTGCCAGTAACCCTGGGGCGGGGGGAGAGACCCAGTACTTC.

This clone was counted a single time. The chain has TRBV5-6 and TRBJ1-1; 7 bases map to TRBD1. The CDR3 spans 16 residues. The V gene's germline CDR1 is SGHDT and CDR2 YYEEEE. Trimming took 4 bases from V and 6 from J; bases not matched to a gene: 15. CDR3 region: CASSPRNRGYEAEAFF. As DNA, the CDR3 is TGTGCCAGCAGCCCTAGAAACAGGGGATATGAGGCTGAAGCTTTCTTT.

The genes are TRBV4-3 and TRBJ2-1; 12 bases map to TRBD2. This CDR3 comprises 16 residues. CDR1 is LGHNA, CDR2 YSLEER, per germline. Unmatched junction bases numbered 8, after V lost 1 base and J lost 10 bases. In nucleotides, the CDR3 is TGCGCCAGCAGCCAAGGGCTAGCGGGGGGGAGGGGGGAGCAGTTCTTC. This encodes CASSQGLAGGRGEQFF.

The chain couples TRBV25-1 to TRBJ1-3; D is undetermined. V lost 2 bases, J lost 0 bases, and 8 bases lay in between. The CDR3 spans 15 residues. Germline-derived CDR1 and CDR2 are MGHDK and SYGVNS. The CDR3 here is CASSETDDSGNTIYF. The CDR3 region has the DNA TGTGCCAGCAGTGAAACAGATGACTCTGGAAACACCATATATTTT.

The chain employs TRBV5-4 and TRBJ2-5; 9 bases agree with TRBD1. The germline CDR1 and CDR2 sequences are SGHNT and YYREEE (reference sequence). The CDR3 covers 14 residues. V lost 4 bases, J lost 6 bases, and 7 bases stayed unmatched. Written as DNA, the CDR3 is TGTGCCAGCAGCCCAAGACAGGGGGAAAAGACCCAGTACTTC. This codes for CASSPRQGEKTQYF.

The V gene is TRBV18, the J gene TRBJ2-7; perhaps TRBD1 as D (7 bases). Germline V CDR1 and CDR2: KGHSH, LQKENI. Trimming removed 0 bases from V and 0 bases from J, with 15 bases in between. The CDR3 spans 17 residues. The CDR3 is CASSPPRGGTASYEQYF. The CDR3 DNA follows: TGTGCCAGCTCACCACCTCGCGGCGGGACAGCCTCCTACGAGCAGTACTTC.

The chain carries TRBV7-9 and TRBJ2-7; 11 bases match TRBD2. Germline V gene sequence: CDR1 SEHNR, CDR2 FQNEAQ (reference sequence). Trimming removed 5 bases from V and 2 bases from J; junction bases left unmatched: 5. The CDR3 runs to 15 residues. CDR3 nucleotides: TGTGCCAGCAGCGGAAAGGGACTAGCGGCCTACGAGCAGTACTTC. This codes for CASSGKGLAAYEQYF.

The chain carries TRBV19 and TRBJ1-4, with TRBD1 matching 8 bases. Germline trimming cut 6 bases from V and 7 bases from J; bases unmatched to any gene: 7. Germline assignment: CDR1 LNHDA and CDR2 SQIVND (reference sequence). The CDR3 extends over 14 amino acids. This CDR3 reads CASRLLGTGEKLFF. The CDR3 nucleotides read TGTGCCAGTAGGCTGCTAGGGACAGGTGAAAAACTGTTTTTT. Full variable domain (outside the CDR3, taken from reference TRBV19 and TRBJ1-4): DGGITQSPKYLFRKEGQNVTLSCEQNLNHDAMYWYRQDPGQGLRLIYYSQIVNDFQKGDIAEGYSVSREKKESFPLTVTSAQKNPTAFYLCASRLLGTGEKLFFGSGTQLSVL.

The rearrangement uses TRBV30 and TRBJ2-1; D is ambiguous. From germline, CDR1 is GTSNPN and CDR2 SVGIG (reference sequence). The CDR3 runs to 11 residues. Trimming pared 1 base from V and 8 bases from J, leaving 6 bases between. The CDR3: CAWSEADEQFF. CDR3 in DNA: TGTGCCTGGAGTGAGGCGGATGAGCAGTTCTTC.

The genes are TRBV19 and TRBJ2-1, with 7 bases lining up with TRBD2. The J segment lost 8 bases and the V segment lost 1 base, leaving 8 bases of the junction unmatched. The CDR3 contains 15 residues. Germline-derived CDR1 and CDR2 are LNHDA and SQIVND (reference sequence). In DNA form, the CDR3 reads TGTGCCAGTAGTATAGTTCCAGCGGGAATTCATGAGCAGTTCTTC. Protein product: CASSIVPAGIHEQFF.

CDR3 DNA sequence: TGTGCCAGCAGCTCCGGGTTCTACGAGCAGTACTTC. It yields the protein CASSSGFYEQYF. The chain employs TRBV11-2 and TRBJ2-5; no definite D call. The J call may be incorrect, as the DNA end agrees better with TRBJ2-7. Germline values: CDR1 SGHAT, CDR2 FQNNGV. The CDR3 sequence is 12 residues long.

V usage is TRBV11-2 and J usage is TRBJ2-5, with 11 nucleotides matching TRBD2. V shed 4 bases and J 1 base; nucleotides not matched to a gene: 2. CDR3 length equals 15 residues. Germline CDR1 reads SGHAT; CDR2 reads FQNNGV. The CDR3 loop reads CASSSGLAAQETQYF. The CDR3 nucleotides are TGTGCCAGCAGCTCGGGACTAGCGGCCCAAGAGACCCAGTACTTC.

The chain combines TRBV19 with TRBJ1-6, with D maybe TRBD1 (6 bases). There are 15 residues in the CDR3. V dropped 6 bases and J dropped 5 bases, with 14 bases sitting between them. The germline V gene has CDR1 LNHDA and CDR2 SQIVND (reference sequence). The CDR3 DNA sequence: TGTGCCAGTAGCGCAAACAGGGAAGATAATTCACCCCTCCACTTT. Its protein is CASSANREDNSPLHF.

The chain links TRBV27 to TRBJ2-3, with 12 bases identical to TRBD2. Germline values: CDR1 MNHEY, CDR2 SMNVEV (reference sequence). The CDR3 loop spans 16 amino acids. With V trimmed by 7 bases and J by 4 bases, 9 bases remained unmatched. This chain's CDR3 is CASTPLLAGGSDTQYF. The CDR3 nucleotides read TGTGCCAGCACACCTTTACTAGCGGGAGGTTCAGATACGCAGTATTTT.

The rearrangement links TRBV6-6 to TRBJ1-5; D ambiguous. This CDR3 is built from 16 residues. Per the germline V gene, CDR1 is MNHNY and CDR2 is SVGAGI (reference sequence). V lost 0 bases to trimming and J lost 3 bases, with 12 bases between them. In DNA, the CDR3 is TGTGCCAGCAGTTACTCCGAACTGAGCTCCAATCAGCCCCAGCATTTT. Amino acids: CASSYSELSSNQPQHF.

The chain joins TRBV4-2 to TRBJ1-1, with D uncertain. The V gene lost 4 bases and the J gene lost 3 bases, with 18 bases spanning the gap. The CDR3 runs 16 residues. The germline V gene encodes CDR1 LGHNA and CDR2 YNFKEQ. CDR3 sequence: CASSPLILREDTEAFF. CDR3 sequence (DNA): TGTGCCAGCAGCCCCTTGATACTCCGTGAGGACACTGAAGCTTTCTTT.

The chain uses TRBV7-2 and TRBJ1-3; no firm D call. Germline CDR1 SGHTA, CDR2 FQGNSA. The CDR3 loop spans 16 amino acids. V dropped 1 base and J dropped 2 bases, with 12 bases sitting between them. The CDR3 region is CASSLDSGGAGNTIYF. CDR3 DNA: TGTGCCAGCAGCTTAGATTCCGGCGGGGCTGGAAACACCATATATTTT.

CDR3 amino acids: CASSQDTPSGSNGELFF. The DNA for the CDR3 is TGTGCCAGCAGCCAAGATACACCTAGCGGGAGTAACGGGGAGCTGTTTTTT. The rearrangement links TRBV4-2 to TRBJ2-2; TRBD2 aligns across 10 bases. This CDR3 contains 17 residues. The germline gives CDR1 LGHNA, CDR2 YNFKEQ. Trimming took 0 bases from V and 7 from J; bases not matched to a gene: 8.